The rows below give T cell receptor beta chains drawn from one sample of a study of blood T cell repertoires in COVID-19. This table comes from immunoSEQ multiplex PCR, and its TCRdb copy is limited to in-frame clones, with some not included. The sample includes some 110,000 clones, 65% to 85% of them seen just once. The sequencing input was peripheral blood. These receptors were obtained from a woman in her 70s with acute or convalescent COVID-19. Both conserved end residues are part of each CDR3. Fields, in order: V gene, D gene, J gene, CDR3 length, clone size, CDR3 protein, CDR3 DNA. The D gene is left open where the match is weak. Some rows mark clone size as missing; the rest say once, few, many or name a class of expanded clone.

>TRBV29-1|-|TRBJ1-1|11|-
CSVVGRLGAFF
TGCAGCGTTGTAGGGAGGCTCGGGGCTTTCTTT
>TRBV28|TRBD1|TRBJ1-5|12|-
CASSYRGLPQHF
TGTGCCAGCAGTTACAGGGGGTTGCCCCAGCATTTT
>TRBV6-5|-|TRBJ2-7|13|-
CASTRSGGREQYF
TGTGCCAGCACCAGGTCTGGGGGCCGGGAGCAGTACTTC
>TRBV7-2|TRBD1|TRBJ1-3|16|-
CASSLSVTGTGNTIYF
TGTGCCAGCAGCTTATCCGTGACAGGGACTGGAAACACCATATATTTT
>TRBV11-2|-|TRBJ1-6|13|-
CASSSLYNSPLHF
TGTGCCAGCAGCTCCCTTTATAATTCACCCCTCCACTTT
>TRBV3-1/TRBV3-2|-|TRBJ1-1|14|-
CASSLSGVNTEAFF
TGTGCCAGCAGCCTCTCCGGGGTGAACACTGAAGCTTTCTTT
>TRBV19|TRBD1|TRBJ1-5|16|-
CASSMAGTGGIQPQHF
TGTGCCAGTAGTATGGCCGGGACAGGGGGCATCCAGCCCCAGCATTTT
>TRBV9|TRBD2|TRBJ2-7|16|-
CASSVFEGGGRPEQYF
TGTGCCAGCAGCGTCTTCGAGGGGGGCGGGAGGCCCGAGCAGTACTTC
>TRBV5-1|TRBD2|TRBJ2-3|19|-
CASSPLGLAGGQSTDTQYF
TGCGCCAGCAGCCCCCTGGGACTAGCGGGGGGCCAGAGCACAGATACGCAGTATTTT
>TRBV12-3/TRBV12-4|-|TRBJ1-3|13|once
CASSQSGGGTIYF
TGTGCCAGCAGCCAATCGGGAGGGGGCACCATATATTTT
>TRBV19|TRBD2|TRBJ2-1|14|-
CASSIPGGANEQFF
TGTGCCAGTAGTATTCCGGGAGGGGCAAATGAGCAGTTCTTC
>TRBV2|-|TRBJ1-4|13|-
CASKYREDEKLFF
TGTGCCAGCAAGTACAGGGAAGACGAAAAACTGTTTTTT
>TRBV28|TRBD1|TRBJ1-2|13|few
CASSPTGLDGYTF
TGTGCCAGCAGCCCGACAGGGCTCGACGGCTACACCTTC
>TRBV12-3/TRBV12-4|-|TRBJ2-7|12|-
CASSFSRGEQYF
TGTGCCAGCAGTTTCTCCCGGGGCGAGCAGTACTTC
>TRBV24-1|-|TRBJ2-1|16|-
CATSDPSRTGGDEQFF
TGTGCCACCAGTGACCCCTCCCGGACAGGCGGGGATGAGCAGTTCTTC
>TRBV6-5|-|TRBJ1-4|15|once
CASSYSGDSKEKLFF
TGTGCCAGCAGTTACTCTGGCGACAGTAAGGAAAAACTGTTTTTT
>TRBV7-9|-|TRBJ2-3|15|-
CASSLGPTVTDTQYF
TGTGCCAGCAGCTTGGGCCCGACAGTCACAGATACGCAGTATTTT
>TRBV5-4|TRBD1|TRBJ1-1|15|-
CASSAPQGANTEAFF
TGTGCCAGCAGCGCCCCGCAGGGGGCTAACACTGAAGCTTTCTTT